The 15 T cell receptor beta chains listed next were all sequenced from one sample in a study of T cell responses to AZD1222 COVID-19 vaccine. Clones were sequenced by immunoSEQ multiplex PCR, and TCRdb holds only the in-frame ones, with some missing. The sample lists roughly 100,000 clones; roughly 90% were seen once. The source was peripheral blood, collected 28 days after the second AZD1222 dose. The receptors were sampled from an adult who received the AZD1222 COVID-19 vaccine.

This clone was seen only once. The CDR3 is CASSAQGVTEAFF. The CDR3 nucleotides read TGTGCCAGCAGCGCCCAGGGGGTCACTGAAGCTTTCTTT. The chain couples TRBV11-3 to TRBJ1-1; the match to TRBD1 covers 7 bases. CDR1 and CDR2 from the germline V gene are SGHNT and YENEEA. J gave up 4 bases and V 5 bases, and 4 bases lay outside the gene matches. The CDR3 is 13 residues long.

This rearrangement joins TRBV6-5 to TRBJ2-5, with TRBD1 matching 8 bases. This CDR3 comprises 15 residues. Per the germline V gene, CDR1 is MNHEY and CDR2 is SVGAGI. The V and J ends lost 5 bases and 1 base, in that order; junction bases with no gene match: 6. In DNA form, the CDR3 reads TGTGCCAGCAGTCGTCGGGACAGGAGCCAAGAGACCCAGTACTTC. This translates into CASSRRDRSQETQYF.

This chain connects TRBV28 to TRBJ2-7; D may be TRBD1 or TRBD2 (5 bases each). The germline CDR1 and CDR2 sequences are MDHEN and SYDVKM. CDR3 length: 14 amino acids. V lost 10 bases and J lost 4, with 20 bases in between. This CDR3 is CAIASGGSGYEQYF. CDR3 nucleotide sequence: TGTGCCATCGCCTCAGGCGGGTCAGGGTACGAGCAGTACTTC.

The chain combines TRBV12-3 or TRBV12-4 with TRBJ1-5; D not resolved. This CDR3 region has 13 residues. V lost 3 bases to trimming and J lost 1 base, with 4 bases between them. CDR3 in amino acids: CASSLGSNQPQHF. In DNA form, the CDR3 reads TGTGCCAGCAGTTTGGGGAGCAATCAGCCCCAGCATTTT.

The chain uses TRBV3-1 (or the pseudogene TRBV3-2) and TRBJ1-5; no reliable D call. Germline V lookup: CDR1 LGHDT, CDR2 YNNKEL (reference sequence). The V end was cut by 0 bases, the J end by 5 bases, with 11 bases between. The CDR3 has 15 amino acids. CDR3 sequence reads: CASSQDTGSDQPQHF. CDR3 in DNA: TGTGCCAGCAGCCAAGATACGGGGTCAGATCAGCCCCAGCATTTT.

The V call is TRBV18, the J call TRBJ1-1; no definite D call. Germline V CDR1 and CDR2: KGHSH, LQKENI. The V end lost 3 bases, the J end lost 6 bases, and 11 bases lay between the germline ends. CDR3 length equals 13 residues. The CDR3 DNA follows: TGTGCCAGCTCACCTTCGGGCAGGCCTGAAGCTTTCTTT. Translation: CASSPSGRPEAFF.

The CDR3 DNA is TGCAGCGTTGGAGGACAGGATCAGCCCCAGCATTTT. It yields the protein CSVGGQDQPQHF. The chain employs TRBV29-1 and TRBJ1-5; 7 positions match TRBD1. V trimming: 4 bases; J trimming: 5 bases; junction bases outside the gene matches: 2. Looked up from germline, CDR1 is SQVTM and CDR2 is ANQGSEA. This CDR3 comprises 12 residues.

The V and J genes are TRBV6-5 and TRBJ2-1; D possibly uses TRBD1 or TRBD2 (5 bases each). V gave up 2 bases and J gave up 6 bases, with 14 bases separating them. CDR1 and CDR2 from the germline V gene are MNHEY and SVGAGI. The CDR3 consists of 15 residues. The DNA of the CDR3 is TGTGCCAGCAGTTACGGGGCTAGCTTTGTCAATGAGCAGTTCTTC. Translated, it gives CASSYGASFVNEQFF.

This clone was seen only a few times. The rearrangement links TRBV7-3 to TRBJ2-7; 11 nucleotides match TRBD2. The CDR3 covers 15 residues. Germline CDR1 reads SGHTA; CDR2 reads FQGTGA. Trimming took 0 bases from V and 7 from J; bases not matched to a gene: 5. In DNA form, the CDR3 reads TGTGCCAGCAGCTTAACCCCGACTAGCGGGGAAGAGCAGTACTTC. Translated: CASSLTPTSGEEQYF.

The V call is TRBV9, the J call TRBJ2-5; D possibly corresponds to TRBD1 (6 bases). The CDR3 is 16 residues long. The V gene lost 4 bases and the J gene lost 0 bases, with 16 bases spanning the gap. CDR1 is SGDLS and CDR2 is YYNGEE in the germline V gene. The CDR3 DNA sequence: TGTGCCAGCAGCCAAGGGACACAAGATCACCAAGAGACCCAGTACTTC. Its translation: CASSQGTQDHQETQYF.

The chain combines TRBV2 with TRBJ2-5; TRBD1 is a possible D gene (6 bases). V lost 4 bases to trimming and J lost 0 bases, with 6 bases between them. Germline V gives CDR1 SNHLY, CDR2 FYNNEI. CDR3 length: 13 amino acids. CDR3 in amino acids: CASSAGDQETQYF. The DNA for the CDR3 is TGTGCCAGCAGTGCAGGGGACCAAGAGACCCAGTACTTC.

The rearrangement links TRBV19 to TRBJ1-1; D not resolved. Germline CDR1 LNHDA, CDR2 SQIVND (reference sequence). The length of the CDR3 is 13 residues. V shed 3 bases and J shed 5 bases, with 10 bases lying between them. The CDR3 nucleotides read TGTGCCAGTAGTATTGCTGGTTGGACTGAAGCTTTCTTT. Protein: CASSIAGWTEAFF. Complete variable domain (other parts from reference TRBV19 and TRBJ1-1): DGGITQSPKYLFRKEGQNVTLSCEQNLNHDAMYWYRQDPGQGLRLIYYSQIVNDFQKGDIAEGYSVSREKKESFPLTVTSAQKNPTAFYLCASSIAGWTEAFFGQGTRLTVV.

The rearrangement joins TRBV6-5 to TRBJ2-1, with D hard to call. Trimming stripped 0 bases from V and 10 bases from J, with 10 bases between. The CDR3 extends over 13 amino acids. Germline CDR1 MNHEY, CDR2 SVGAGI. CDR3 DNA sequence: TGTGCCAGCAGTTACTCTCTGAGTCGAGAGCAGTTCTTC. Translation gives CASSYSLSREQFF.

The rearrangement joins TRBV7-6 to TRBJ2-1, with D possibly matching TRBD2 (5 bases). This CDR3 has 15 amino acids. V was trimmed by 0 bases and J by 5 bases, leaving 11 bases between them. Germline V lookup: CDR1 SGHVS, CDR2 FNYEAQ. The CDR3 sequence: CASSLARGTHNEQFF. CDR3 nucleotides: TGTGCCAGCAGCTTAGCTCGGGGAACTCACAATGAGCAGTTCTTC.

The CDR3: CASSSRGQGGPDTQYF. Written as DNA, the CDR3 is TGTGCCAGCAGCTCTAGGGGACAGGGGGGCCCAGATACGCAGTATTTT. This chain links TRBV7-8 with TRBJ2-3, with 11 positions matching TRBD1. Germline V gene sequence: CDR1 SGHVS, CDR2 FQNEAQ. The CDR3 covers 16 residues. Germline trimming cut 4 bases from V and 4 bases from J; bases unmatched to any gene: 7.